This is a list of T cell receptor beta chains from one sample in a study of beta chain features in type 1 diabetes. TCRdb's copy holds only in-frame clones and misses some; the assay was immunoSEQ multiplex PCR. The sample contains 350,000 to 400,000 clones, approximately 16% of which appear only once. Specimen: naive CD4+ T cells from blood. These receptors were taken from a woman aged 18-29 years in good health. CDR3s include the opening cysteine and the closing phenylalanine or tryptophan. Fields, in order: D gene, J gene, V gene, clone size, CDR3 DNA, CDR3 protein. D genes are given only for firm matches. The size field is filled for only some rows; it gives once, few, many or a size class.

>-|TRBJ2-7|TRBV28|few
TGTGCCAGCTGGGACACCTTCTCCTACGAGCAGTACTTC
CASWDTFSYEQYF
>TRBD1|TRBJ2-1|TRBV28|few
TGTGCCAGCAGTCAACCCTACAGGGGCTCGGCCAATGAGCAGTTCTTC
CASSQPYRGSANEQFF
>TRBD1|TRBJ1-5|TRBV6-1|few
TGTGCCAGCAGGGACAACAGGGGGCAAAGGCAGCCCCAGCATTTT
CASRDNRGQRQPQHF
>TRBD1|TRBJ1-2|TRBV5-4|-
TGTGCCGCTGGACAGGGCGGCTATGGCTACACCTTC
CAAGQGGYGYTF
>TRBD1|TRBJ1-2|TRBV19|few
TGTGCCAGTGGGGGACAGGGGGCGCGTCACGATGGCTACACCTTC
CASGGQGARHDGYTF
>-|TRBJ2-5|TRBV27|-
TGTGCCAGCAGTTTAAAAGTGGCCACGGGGACCCAGTACTTC
CASSLKVATGTQYF
>-|TRBJ2-7|TRBV6-5|-
TGTGCCAGCAGCATTACCGACAGCCGAAGGAACGAGCAGTACTTC
CASSITDSRRNEQYF
>-|TRBJ1-2|TRBV7-9|-
TGTGCCAGCAGCCAGGGGTCAGGGGCTGGCTATGGCTACACCTTC
CASSQGSGAGYGYTF
>-|TRBJ1-1|TRBV7-3|few
TGTGCCAGCAGCACTCAGGGGACGGAAGCTTTCTTT
CASSTQGTEAFF
>TRBD1|TRBJ2-7|TRBV18|-
TGTGCCAGCTCACCTCCGGGACAGGGAGGGTACGAGCAGTACTTC
CASSPPGQGGYEQYF
>-|TRBJ2-2|TRBV2|few
TGTGCCAGCAACCCGTCCGGGACACTTAACACCGGGGAGCTGTTTTTT
CASNPSGTLNTGELFF
>-|TRBJ1-2|TRBV28|once
TGTGCCAGCAGTTTTTCCGAGAACTATGGCTACACCTTC
CASSFSENYGYTF
>-|TRBJ1-5|TRBV5-4|-
TGTGCCAGCAGCTTGGGGGGGGTGGATCAGCCCCAGCATTTT
CASSLGGVDQPQHF
>-|TRBJ2-6|TRBV29-1|-
TGCAGCGTTGGAATTAGTTCTGGGGCCAACGTCCTGACTTTC
CSVGISSGANVLTF
>-|TRBJ2-1|TRBV2|few
TGTGCCAGCAGTCTCCGAAGGGGGGCAGGGGGCAATGAGCAGTTCTTC
CASSLRRGAGGNEQFF
>TRBD1|TRBJ2-4|TRBV30|-
TGTGCCTGGAGTTCGTTCCGGGACAGGGGGAACATTCAGTACTTC
CAWSSFRDRGNIQYF
>TRBD1|TRBJ1-3|TRBV25-1|-
TGTGCCAGCACCCTCTCCGGGACAGGGCTCTCTGGAAACACCATATATTTT
CASTLSGTGLSGNTIYF
>TRBD1|TRBJ1-2|TRBV25-1|-
TGTGCCAGCAGTGAGGGACAGATTACTAACTATGGCTACACCTTC
CASSEGQITNYGYTF
>TRBD2|TRBJ2-7|TRBV13|few
TGTGCCAGCAGATCCGGCGGACTAGCGGTCTACGAGCAGTACTTC
CASRSGGLAVYEQYF
>-|TRBJ2-5|TRBV29-1|-
TGCAGCGTGACAGGTTTGGAGACCCAGTACTTC
CSVTGLETQYF
>-|TRBJ2-3|TRBV7-9|-
TGTGCCAGCAGCTTATCCCGGGGATACACAGATACGCAGTATTTT
CASSLSRGYTDTQYF
>TRBD1|TRBJ2-6|TRBV4-3|-
TGCGCCAGCAGCTCCCAAGGGGGCGCTGGGGCCAACGTCCTGACTTTC
CASSSQGGAGANVLTF
>-|TRBJ2-7|TRBV5-1|-
TGCGTTCAGGATCGGGAGCAGTACTTC
CVQDREQYF
>TRBD2|TRBJ2-3|TRBV5-4|-
TGTGCCAGCAGCGTAGGGACTAGCGGTAGCACAGATACGCAGTATTTT
CASSVGTSGSTDTQYF
>-|TRBJ1-5|TRBV7-9|-
TGTGCCAGCAGCTTAGAAGCTCAGCCCCAGCATTTT
CASSLEAQPQHF
>-|TRBJ1-1|TRBV29-1|few
TGCAGCCATCAGGGGCGGGCGGACACTGAAGCTTTCTTT
CSHQGRADTEAFF
>TRBD1|TRBJ2-7|TRBV29-1|-
TGCAGCGCGAGGACAGGGCCCCACGAGCAGTACTTC
CSARTGPHEQYF